A selection of T cell receptor beta chains follows, all from one sample in a study of blood T cell repertoires in COVID-19. Sequencing was performed with immunoSEQ multiplex PCR; in TCRdb, only in-frame clones are kept and a portion is missing. The sample consists of 150,000 to 200,000 clones, 70% to 90% of them appearing once. The sequenced sample was peripheral blood. The receptor set was obtained from an elderly woman with COVID-19, enrolled during active disease. CDR3s include the opening cysteine and the closing phenylalanine or tryptophan. D genes are given only for firm matches. Size values are once, few and many counts, or a class for expanded clones, and some rows have none.

j_call | clone_size | d_call | v_call | cdr3_aa | cdr3_nt
TRBJ2-3 | - | - | TRBV2 | CASTVAVDTQYF | TGTGCCAGCACGGTAGCGGTAGATACGCAGTATTTT
TRBJ1-2 | - | TRBD1 | TRBV9 | CASSVRDRPFHGYTF | TGTGCCAGCAGCGTAAGGGACAGACCCTTCCATGGCTACACCTTC
TRBJ2-2 | - | TRBD2 | TRBV10-3 | CAISERVWASGTNTGELFF | TGTGCCATCAGTGAGAGGGTATGGGCTAGCGGGACGAACACCGGGGAGCTGTTTTTT
TRBJ1-1 | - | - | TRBV9 | CASSVTIGGTEAFF | TGTGCCAGCAGCGTAACCATCGGGGGGACTGAAGCTTTCTTT
TRBJ2-7 | - | TRBD1 | TRBV7-8 | CASSRVPGQGAKEQYF | TGTGCCAGCAGCAGGGTGCCGGGACAGGGGGCTAAGGAGCAGTACTTC
TRBJ2-1 | once | TRBD2 | TRBV5-1 | CASSLRSGNNEQFF | TGCGCCAGCAGCCTACGGAGCGGGAACAATGAGCAGTTCTTC
TRBJ2-7 | - | - | TRBV5-5 | CASSFALRSYEQYF | TGTGCCAGCAGCTTCGCACTGCGCTCCTACGAGCAGTACTTC
TRBJ1-1 | few | - | TRBV3-1/TRBV3-2 | CASSQERKTEAFF | TGTGCCAGCAGCCAAGAGCGGAAAACTGAAGCTTTCTTT
TRBJ2-3 | - | TRBD2 | TRBV3-1/TRBV3-2 | CASSRTSGGDTQYF | TGTGCCAGCAGCCGTACTTCGGGGGGGGATACGCAGTATTTT
TRBJ1-5 | - | - | TRBV6-5 | CASTSTGAQHF | TGTGCCAGCACTTCGACCGGGGCCCAGCATTTT
TRBJ1-1 | - | - | TRBV2 | CASSGGNTEAFF | TGTGCCAGCTCGGGAGGGAACACTGAAGCTTTCTTT
TRBJ2-1 | few | - | TRBV6-5 | CASRRQDYNEQFF | TGTGCCAGCAGGAGACAGGACTACAATGAGCAGTTCTTC
TRBJ1-1 | - | - | TRBV27 | CASRQTTGNTEAFF | TGTGCCAGCAGGCAAACGACAGGGAACACTGAAGCTTTCTTT
TRBJ1-2 | few | TRBD1 | TRBV4-2 | CASSQARSGGNGYTF | TGTGCCAGCAGCCAAGCAAGGTCAGGGGGGAATGGCTACACCTTC
TRBJ1-5 | - | TRBD1 | TRBV6-6 | CATGREGASNQPQHF | TGTGCCACCGGGAGGGAGGGGGCTTCCAATCAGCCCCAGCATTTT
TRBJ1-2 | - | TRBD1 | TRBV5-4 | CASSSPGTGGNGYTF | TGTGCCAGCAGCTCCCCCGGGACAGGGGGGAATGGCTACACCTTC
TRBJ1-3 | - | - | TRBV6-6 | CASSPRGRGNTIYF | TGTGCCAGCAGTCCTCGGGGGAGGGGAAACACCATATATTTT
TRBJ2-1 | - | - | TRBV9 | CASSVGEADNEQFF | TGTGCCAGCAGCGTAGGAGAAGCCGACAATGAGCAGTTCTTC
TRBJ1-1 | - | - | TRBV5-1 | CASSLDVGRFTEAFF | TGCGCCAGCAGCTTGGATGTTGGGAGGTTTACTGAAGCTTTCTTT
TRBJ1-1 | - | TRBD1 | TRBV6-1 | CASSEQGANTEAFF | TGTGCCAGCAGTGAACAGGGGGCGAACACTGAAGCTTTCTTT
TRBJ1-1 | - | - | TRBV27 | CASSRVGVNTEAFF | TGTGCCAGCAGCAGGGTAGGAGTAAACACTGAAGCTTTCTTT
TRBJ2-1 | - | TRBD2 | TRBV12-3/TRBV12-4 | CASSSGGREQFF | TGTGCCAGCAGTTCGGGCGGGAGGGAGCAGTTCTTC
TRBJ1-6 | - | TRBD1 | TRBV19 | CASSETGFRSPLHF | TGTGCCAGTAGTGAGACAGGGTTCCGGTCACCCCTCCACTTT
TRBJ1-1 | - | - | TRBV18 | CASSPRQGNTEAFF | TGTGCCAGCTCACCGCGGCAGGGGAACACTGAAGCTTTCTTT
TRBJ2-5 | once | - | TRBV5-6 | CASSLGIQGLLGTQYF | TGTGCCAGCAGCTTGGGAATACAGGGTCTTCTAGGGACCCAGTACTTC
TRBJ2-1 | - | TRBD2 | TRBV28 | CASGPGGAMYNEQFF | TGTGCCAGTGGCCCCGGGGGGGCCATGTACAATGAGCAGTTCTTC
TRBJ2-5 | - | - | TRBV14 | CASSLSSGAWETQYF | TGTGCCAGCAGCCTCAGCTCAGGGGCGTGGGAGACCCAGTACTTC
TRBJ1-5 | - | - | TRBV5-5 | CASSLPQGGNQPQHF | TGTGCCAGCAGTCTCCCACAGGGTGGCAATCAGCCCCAGCATTTT